This T cell receptor beta chain was captured by sequencing in a study of T cell responses to AZD1222 COVID-19 vaccine (dated by TCRdb to the early 2020s). Broadly, across the study: AZD1222 recipients given second doses at about 4 weeks or at about 12 weeks were pooled, since spike-specific TCR depth and breadth were not found to differ between the two schedules. TCR sequencing covered some 250 trial participants: 200 to 220 given two doses of AZD1222 and 26 given two doses of MenACWY control vaccine. Trial participants were enrolled by age into subgroups of 18-55, 56-69 and 70-plus years, and around 150, 28 and 57 TCR-sequenced participants, respectively, were included in these subgroups. Overall results and qualifications from the work: The 56-69-year group was small, and its depth increase did not reach significance, likely because of low power. Conclusions about previously exposed vaccinees are limited, since just 6 or 7 AZD1222 recipients were seropositive for SARS-CoV-2 at baseline. The vaccine-associated CD4 TCRs covered the entire spike protein, and the dominant responses fell in regions 160-218 and 743-854. Spike-specific TCR breadth and depth rose significantly after two AZD1222 doses compared with day 0 and with MenACWY recipients. Participants were mostly white British and included more females than males, and it was suggested by the authors that clonal diversity may have been underestimated. No day 14 peak-response samples were available, so repertoires were characterized only after the peak T cell response. Nearly half of unique spike-specific TCRs reportedly recognized epitopes outside regions mutated in the B.1.351 and B.1.1.7 variants.

The CDR3 regions of human TCRbeta chains were analyzed by immunosequencing. Processing in the source paper ran as follows. Repertoire TCRs were matched against a reference library of SARS-CoV-2-specific TCRs generated with the MIRA antigen-specificity platform. Breadth was defined as the fraction of unique TCRs that were SARS-CoV-2-associated. Depth was defined as the fraction of total T cells that were SARS-CoV-2-associated. Each spike-specific TCR was assigned to its reactive spike region and to a CD4 or CD8 class using the MIRA data. Log10-transformed breadth and depth values were compared by one-way ANOVA with Sidak's multiple comparisons tests. TCRdb carries this immuneACCESS record with in-frame sequences only. Its versions omit some clonotypes, under half of them owing to an unresolved V gene in the studies checked, with the rest unexplained. V and J calls and clone size follow that table, whereas D and trimming were derived from the DNA. The sample includes 95,000 to 150,000 clones, with around 92% observed a single time. The top ten clones comprise 3.5% to 4.5% of the sample.

CDR1 SNHLY and CDR2 FYNNEI were looked up in the germline V gene. Including cysteine and phenylalanine, the CDR3 has 11 amino acids. This entry keeps only the CDR3 DNA: 33 bases, framed from base 1. The V end gives up 7 bases and the J end 12 bases, leaving 8 bases in the junction not matched to a gene. Concerning this clone: Its target antigen remains unknown. Base quality data are lacking; no much larger clone is found one base away.

The time point label, as the study defines it: baseline before first vaccination. Vaccinee samples came from UK trials COV001 and COV002, including a single-blind randomized controlled phase 2/3 trial of AZD1222 (ChAdOx1 nCoV-19) in healthy adults. Trial participant PBMC samples were collected at day 0 and day 28 after the second dose for TCRbeta chain sequencing. The receptor was isolated from an adult in good health. The sequence links TRBV2 to TRBJ1-2; 7 middle bases align to TRBD1. Specimen: peripheral blood, collected on day 0 of AZD1222 vaccination. The DNA sequence is given as TGTGCCAGCACCCCGGACAGGTTTCACACCTTC. Its amino acids are CASTPDRFHTF.